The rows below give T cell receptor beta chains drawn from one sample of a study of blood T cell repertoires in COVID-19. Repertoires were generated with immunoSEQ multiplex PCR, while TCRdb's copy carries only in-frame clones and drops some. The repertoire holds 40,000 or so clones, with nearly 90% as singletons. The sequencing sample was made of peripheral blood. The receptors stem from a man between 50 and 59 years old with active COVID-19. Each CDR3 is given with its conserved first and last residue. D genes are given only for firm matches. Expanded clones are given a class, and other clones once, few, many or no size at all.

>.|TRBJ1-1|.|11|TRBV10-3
TGTGCCATCAGGCGGGGAGCTGAAGCTTTCTTT
CAIRRGAEAFF
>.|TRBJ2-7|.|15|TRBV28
TGTGCCAGCAGTTCGGGCGCGGGGTTCACCTACGAGCAGTACTTC
CASSSGAGFTYEQYF
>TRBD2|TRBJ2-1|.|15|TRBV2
TGTGCCAGCAGTGGTACTAGCGGGGACAACAATGAGCAGTTCTTC
CASSGTSGDNNEQFF
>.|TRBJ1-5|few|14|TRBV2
TGTGCCAGCAGGTTGACACAATTTAATCAGCCCCAGCATTTT
CASRLTQFNQPQHF
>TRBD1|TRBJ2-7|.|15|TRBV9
TGTGCCAGCAGCGTGAGGACAGGGGCAACCTCCGAGCAGTACTTC
CASSVRTGATSEQYF
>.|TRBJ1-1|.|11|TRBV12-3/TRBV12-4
TGTGCCAGCACCATTAACACTGAAGCTTTCTTT
CASTINTEAFF
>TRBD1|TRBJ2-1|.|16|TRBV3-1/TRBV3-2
TGTGCCAGCAGCCAAGGGGGACAGGGATTTGGTAATGAGCAGTTCTTC
CASSQGGQGFGNEQFF
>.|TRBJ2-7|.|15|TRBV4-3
TGCGCCAGCAGCCAAGATAGGACAGCCCCCTACGAGCAGTACTTC
CASSQDRTAPYEQYF
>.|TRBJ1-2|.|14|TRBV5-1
TGCGCCAGCAGCCCCGGGACATTTGGCTATGGCTACACCTTC
CASSPGTFGYGYTF
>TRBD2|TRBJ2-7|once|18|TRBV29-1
TGCAGCGTTCTAGTCCGCCTCGGGACTAGCAGGGGGACCTACGAGCAGTACTTC
CSVLVRLGTSRGTYEQYF
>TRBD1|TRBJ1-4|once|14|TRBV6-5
TGTGCCAGCAGACTACAGGGGGCTAATGAAAAACTGTTTTTT
CASRLQGANEKLFF
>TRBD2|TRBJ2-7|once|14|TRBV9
TGTGCCAGCAGCGTAGTGGGACTAGCGACCGAGCAGTACTTC
CASSVVGLATEQYF
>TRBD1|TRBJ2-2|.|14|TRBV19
TGTGCCAGTAGTGGACAGGGGAACACCGGGGAGCTGTTTTTT
CASSGQGNTGELFF
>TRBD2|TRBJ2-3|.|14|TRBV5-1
TGCGCCAGCAGACCGAGGGACTATTCAGATACGCAGTATTTT
CASRPRDYSDTQYF
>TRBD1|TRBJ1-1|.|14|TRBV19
TGTGCCAGTAGTATATGGGGTCGACAGGGAAGGGCTTTCTTT
CASSIWGRQGRAFF
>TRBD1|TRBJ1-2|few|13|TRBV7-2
TGTGCCAGCATCCCTGGACAGGGTTATGGCTACACCTTC
CASIPGQGYGYTF
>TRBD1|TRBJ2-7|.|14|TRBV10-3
TGTGCCATCAGGGGGACAGGACAAACCTACGAGCAGTACTTC
CAIRGTGQTYEQYF
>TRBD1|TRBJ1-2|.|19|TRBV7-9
TGTGCCAGCAGCTTATCATTACAGGGACAGGGGGCCGCCCGCTCTGGCTACACCTTC
CASSLSLQGQGAARSGYTF
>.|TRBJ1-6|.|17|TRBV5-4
TGTGCCAGCAGCATCGACAGCCTCGGCTCCTATAATTCACCCCTCCACTTT
CASSIDSLGSYNSPLHF
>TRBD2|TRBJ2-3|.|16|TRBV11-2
TGTGCCAGCAGCCAAAATAGCGGGTACGGCACAGATACGCAGTATTTT
CASSQNSGYGTDTQYF
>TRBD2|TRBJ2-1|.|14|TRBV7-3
TGTGCCAGCAGCCGGACTAGCGGTTACAATGAGCAGTTCTTC
CASSRTSGYNEQFF
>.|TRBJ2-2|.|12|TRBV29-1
TGCAGTGCTCCCGGGTTGGCCGGGGAGCTGTTTTTT
CSAPGLAGELFF
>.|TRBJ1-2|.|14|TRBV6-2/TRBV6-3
TGTGCCAGCAGCTATCCCAGGGATCAGTATGGCTACACCTTC
CASSYPRDQYGYTF
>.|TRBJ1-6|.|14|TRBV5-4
TGTGCCAGCAGGTTTCAGGGGAGCAATTCACCCCTCCACTTT
CASRFQGSNSPLHF
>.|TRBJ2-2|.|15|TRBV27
TGTGCCAGCAGTTTAGGCAGGACGAACACCGGGGAGCTGTTTTTT
CASSLGRTNTGELFF
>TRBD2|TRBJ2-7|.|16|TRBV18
TGTGCCAGCTCACCAGGTTGGCGGGGGAGCACCTACGAGCAGTACTTC
CASSPGWRGSTYEQYF
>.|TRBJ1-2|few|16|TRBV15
TGTGCCACCAGCAGAGATTTGAGAGAGAACGACTATGGCTACACCTTC
CATSRDLRENDYGYTF
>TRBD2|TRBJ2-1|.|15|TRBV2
TGTGCCAGCAGTGATCCGGGGGGGGCCGGGAATGAGCAGTTCTTC
CASSDPGGAGNEQFF
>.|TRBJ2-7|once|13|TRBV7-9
TGTGCCAGCAACAATGACCGGGCCTACGAGCAGTACTTC
CASNNDRAYEQYF
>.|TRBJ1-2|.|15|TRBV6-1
TGTGCCAGCAGTGAAGATTTAGGGCGGACTTACGGCTACACCTTC
CASSEDLGRTYGYTF
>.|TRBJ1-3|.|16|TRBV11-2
TGTGCCAGCAGCTTAAAAACGACAAGCTCTGGAAACACCATATATTTT
CASSLKTTSSGNTIYF
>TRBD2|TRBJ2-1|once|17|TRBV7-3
TGTGCCAGCAGCCGGACTAGCGGGGGGAGCTCCTACAATGAGCAGTTCTTC
CASSRTSGGSSYNEQFF
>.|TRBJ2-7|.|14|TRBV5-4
TGTGCCAGCGAATCTACCGGTTCGTCCAACGAGCAGTACTTC
CASESTGSSNEQYF
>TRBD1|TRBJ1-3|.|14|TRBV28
TGTGCCAGCAGTCCAGGGGGCTCTGGAAACACCATATATTTT
CASSPGGSGNTIYF
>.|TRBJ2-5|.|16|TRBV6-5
TGTGCCAGCAGTTACTCGGGTCGCGGGGCGCAAGAGACCCAGTACTTC
CASSYSGRGAQETQYF
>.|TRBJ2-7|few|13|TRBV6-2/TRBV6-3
TGTGCCAGCAGCCAGACTGAACACTACGAGCAGTACTTC
CASSQTEHYEQYF
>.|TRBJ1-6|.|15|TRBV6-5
TGTGCCAGCAGTTACAATGGGGGGGTCAATTCACCCCTCCACTTT
CASSYNGGVNSPLHF
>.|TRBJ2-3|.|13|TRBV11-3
TGTGCCAGCAGCTTGGCAAACACAGATACGCAGTATTTT
CASSLANTDTQYF
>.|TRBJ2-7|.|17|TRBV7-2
TGTGCCAGCAGCCTATCGACTAGTCGACTACCTTCCTACGAGCAGTACTTC
CASSLSTSRLPSYEQYF
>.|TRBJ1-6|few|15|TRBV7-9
TGTGCCAGCAGCCGCTCCCAGGTCTCCAATTCACCCCTCCACTTT
CASSRSQVSNSPLHF
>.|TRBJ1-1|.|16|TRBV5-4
TGTGCCAGCAGCTTAAAGGATAGCGTAAGGAACACTGAAGCTTTCTTT
CASSLKDSVRNTEAFF
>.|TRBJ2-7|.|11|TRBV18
TGTGCCAGCTCACTAGAGTACGAGCAGTACTTC
CASSLEYEQYF
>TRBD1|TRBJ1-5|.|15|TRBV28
TGTGCCAGCAGTTCACCGGGACAGGGGGTACAGCCCCAGCATTTT
CASSSPGQGVQPQHF
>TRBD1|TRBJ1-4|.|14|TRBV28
TGTGCCAGCAGGGGACAGGGGGGAAGTGGTAAACTGTTTTTT
CASRGQGGSGKLFF
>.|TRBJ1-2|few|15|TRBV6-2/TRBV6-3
TGTGCCAGCAGTTACTCAGACAGCAAATACTATGGCTACACCTTC
CASSYSDSKYYGYTF
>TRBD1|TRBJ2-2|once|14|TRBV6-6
TGTGCCAGCAATAGACAGGGTGGCACCGGGGAGCTGTTTTTT
CASNRQGGTGELFF
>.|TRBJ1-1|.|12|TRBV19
TGTGCCAGTAGTATCGGCGGGTCTGAAGCTTTCTTT
CASSIGGSEAFF
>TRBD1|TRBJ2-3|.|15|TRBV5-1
TGCGCCAGCAGCGCTGGGGACAGGGAGAGAGATACGCAGTATTTT
CASSAGDRERDTQYF
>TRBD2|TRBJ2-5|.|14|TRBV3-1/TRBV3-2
TGTGCCAGCAGCCACCTAGCGGGGCAAGAGACCCAGTACTTC
CASSHLAGQETQYF
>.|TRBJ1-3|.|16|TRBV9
TGTGCCAGCAGCTCCGGGACTAGGAGCTCTGGAAACACCATATATTTT
CASSSGTRSSGNTIYF
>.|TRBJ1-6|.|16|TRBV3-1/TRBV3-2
TGTGCCAGCAGCCAAGCTGGGGCCCGTTATAATTCACCCCTCCACTTT
CASSQAGARYNSPLHF
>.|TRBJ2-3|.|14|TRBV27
TGTGCCAGCAGTTTAAGGGGTCAGGGGAGTACGCAGTATTTT
CASSLRGQGSTQYF